These 16 T cell receptor beta chains came from one sample sequenced in a study of blood T cell repertoires in COVID-19 (dated by TCRdb to the early 2020s). The library was generated by the immunoSEQ multiplex PCR assay. TCRdb took this table from immuneACCESS and kept in-frame rearrangements with V and J called. Such tables lack part of the clones; where checked against another copy, unresolved V genes explain under half of the gap, and the rest is unexplained. The sample includes 220,000 or so clones, with more than 75% observed a single time. The top ten hold 7% to 10% of the sample. The sequencing input was peripheral blood. These receptors all come from a woman older than 75 with COVID-19, enrolled during active disease.

The V gene is TRBV12-3 or TRBV12-4, the J gene TRBJ1-5; D possibly corresponds to TRBD1 (5 bases). This CDR3 is 13 amino acids long. V shed 5 bases and J shed 4 bases, with 9 bases lying between them. The CDR3 reads CASSTQENQPQHF. Here the CDR3 DNA reads TGTGCCAGCAGTACACAGGAGAATCAGCCCCAGCATTTT.

This clone showed up just once. The gene calls are TRBV10-2 and TRBJ1-3; D is ambiguous. Germline assignment: CDR1 WSHSY and CDR2 SAAADI. V was clipped by 5 bases and J by 0 bases, with 11 bases between them. The CDR3 consists of 15 residues. CDR3 DNA: TGCGCCAGCAGTCCACCCCAGCGCTCTGGAAACACCATATATTTT. It yields the protein CASSPPQRSGNTIYF.

This chain connects TRBV18 to TRBJ1-4, with 9 bases identical to TRBD1. Germline CDR1 and CDR2: KGHSH and LQKENI. The CDR3 sequence is 15 residues long. With 6 bases clipped from V and 10 bases from J, the junction kept 12 bases outside the gene matches. CDR3 in amino acids: CASSPRQGVDGKLFF. Here the CDR3 DNA reads TGTGCCAGCTCGCCTCGACAGGGGGTCGATGGAAAACTGTTTTTT.

This clone showed up just once. The V gene is TRBV24-1, the J gene TRBJ2-7, with 7 bases that match TRBD2. The germline gives CDR1 KGHDR, CDR2 SFDVKD. Trimming took 0 bases from V and 6 from J; bases not matched to a gene: 4. This CDR3 contains 14 residues. CDR3 bases: TGTGCCACCAGTGATTTGGGGCGGGGGTCCGAGCAGTACTTC. Its translation is CATSDLGRGSEQYF.

The gene calls are TRBV28 and TRBJ2-4; the match to TRBD1 covers 9 bases. Germline assignment: CDR1 MDHEN and CDR2 SYDVKM. Trimming at V came to 4 bases and at J to 6 bases, leaving 4 bases not matched to a gene. This CDR3 is built from 14 residues. As DNA, the CDR3 is TGTGCCAGCAGTTCCCGGACAGGGGTAAACATTCAGTACTTC. Encoded protein: CASSSRTGVNIQYF.

The V gene is TRBV7-2, the J gene TRBJ1-2; perhaps TRBD1 as D (5 bases). V lost 1 base to trimming and J lost 0 bases, with 15 bases between them. Germline V gene lookup returns CDR1 SGHTA and CDR2 FQGNSA. The CDR3 runs 17 residues. CDR3 amino acids: CASSLDPGFDANYGYTF. The DNA of the CDR3 is TGTGCCAGCAGCTTAGACCCAGGGTTCGATGCTAACTATGGCTACACCTTC.

The genes are TRBV5-5 and TRBJ2-5; D remains unclear. The germline V gene encodes CDR1 SGHKS and CDR2 YYEKEE (reference sequence). V was shortened by 0 bases and J by 7 bases, with 7 bases between the two germline ends. CDR3 length: 12 amino acids. The CDR3 here is CASSLAEATQYF. The CDR3 DNA reads as TGTGCCAGCAGCTTGGCCGAAGCGACCCAGTACTTC.

The chain couples TRBV24-1 to TRBJ2-2; perhaps TRBD2 as D (7 bases). Germline V CDR1 and CDR2: KGHDR, SFDVKD. The V end was cut by 2 bases, the J end by 0 bases, with 9 bases between. The CDR3 length is 16 residues. In DNA form, the CDR3 reads TGTGCCACCAGTGATTGGGGGGGCCCGAACACCGGGGAGCTGTTTTTT. Translated, it gives CATSDWGGPNTGELFF.

The chain uses TRBV10-3 and TRBJ1-1; 10 nucleotides match TRBD1. Germline-derived CDR1 and CDR2 are ENHRY and SYGVKD. Unmatched junction bases numbered 11, after V lost 5 bases and J lost 11 bases. This CDR3 spans 14 amino acids. The CDR3 sequence: CAISPSGTGDGAFF. The CDR3 coding sequence is TGTGCCATCAGTCCCTCCGGGACAGGGGACGGTGCTTTCTTT.

The chain uses TRBV10-3 and TRBJ1-2, with D possibly being TRBD1 (5 bases). Looked up from germline, CDR1 is ENHRY and CDR2 is SYGVKD. This CDR3 region has 14 residues. Trimming removed 4 bases from V and 4 bases from J, with 13 bases in between. CDR3 coding DNA: TGTGCCATCAGTGGACAGAGCTTAGGCTATGGCTACACCTTC. This gives the protein CAISGQSLGYGYTF.

The chain uses TRBV9 and TRBJ1-5; tentatively, D is TRBD1 (6 bases). This CDR3 has 17 residues. V was cut by 4 bases and J by 0 bases, with 17 bases left in between. The germline gives CDR1 SGDLS, CDR2 YYNGEE. In DNA, the CDR3 is TGTGCCAGCAGCCGGGGGGCAGGGTTGGATAGCAATCAGCCCCAGCATTTT. Amino acids: CASSRGAGLDSNQPQHF.

This clone was recorded once. The chain uses TRBV28 and TRBJ1-6, with TRBD1 identical over 11 bases. V dropped 7 bases and J dropped 3; count of bases not matched to a gene: 5. Germline V CDR1 and CDR2: MDHEN, SYDVKM. The CDR3 runs to 16 residues. The CDR3, as DNA: TGTGCCAGCATGGGGACAGGGGGTTTCTATAATTCACCCCTCCACTTT. Amino acid sequence: CASMGTGGFYNSPLHF.

This clone was picked up one time. The chain uses TRBV12-1 and TRBJ1-3; the DNA was not compared with TRBD1, the D call given in the table. TRBV12-1 represents a pseudogene. This CDR3 spans 15 amino acids. The CDR3 region is CASSFENRDLGTIYF. CDR3 coding DNA: TGTGCCAGCAGCTTTGAGAACAGGGATTTGGGCACCATATATTTT.

The gene calls are TRBV5-1 and TRBJ2-3; TRBD2 might be the D (5 bases). Germline lookup yields CDR1 SGHRS and CDR2 YFSETQ. CDR3 length: 15 amino acids. V gave up 3 bases and J gave up 3 bases, with 14 bases separating them. The CDR3 here is CASSYEGARTDTQYF. In nucleotides, the CDR3 is TGCGCCAGCAGCTATGAGGGCGCGAGGACAGATACGCAGTATTTT.

The CDR3 region is CASRVGETEAFF. The CDR3 nucleotides are TGCGCCAGCAGGGTTGGGGAGACTGAAGCTTTCTTT. The chain has TRBV5-1 and TRBJ1-1; D gene ambiguous. V was clipped by 5 bases and J by 5 bases, with 10 bases between them. This CDR3 is built from 12 residues. In germline, CDR1 is SGHRS, CDR2 YFSETQ.

The chain uses TRBV6-5 and TRBJ2-4; D is unclear. The V and J ends lost 2 bases and 5 bases respectively, with 13 bases between them. Germline V gene sequence: CDR1 MNHEY, CDR2 SVGAGI. The CDR3 contains 15 residues. CDR3 nucleotides: TGTGCCAGCAGTTACACCGGCGGCCCCCAAAACATTCAGTACTTC. Translated: CASSYTGGPQNIQYF.